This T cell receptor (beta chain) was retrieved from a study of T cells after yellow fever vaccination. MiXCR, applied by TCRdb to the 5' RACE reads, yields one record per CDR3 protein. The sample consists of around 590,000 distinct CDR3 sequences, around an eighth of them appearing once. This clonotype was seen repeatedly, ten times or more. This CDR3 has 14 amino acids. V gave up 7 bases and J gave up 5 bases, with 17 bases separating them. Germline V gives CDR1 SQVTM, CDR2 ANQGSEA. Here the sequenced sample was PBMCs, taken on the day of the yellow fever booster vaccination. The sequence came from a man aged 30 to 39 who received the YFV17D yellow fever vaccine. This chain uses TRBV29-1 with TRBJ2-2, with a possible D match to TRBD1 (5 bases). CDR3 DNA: TGCAGCGGCAGCGTAGGGGCGCGGACCGGGGAGCTGTTTTTT. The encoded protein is CSGSVGARTGELFF.